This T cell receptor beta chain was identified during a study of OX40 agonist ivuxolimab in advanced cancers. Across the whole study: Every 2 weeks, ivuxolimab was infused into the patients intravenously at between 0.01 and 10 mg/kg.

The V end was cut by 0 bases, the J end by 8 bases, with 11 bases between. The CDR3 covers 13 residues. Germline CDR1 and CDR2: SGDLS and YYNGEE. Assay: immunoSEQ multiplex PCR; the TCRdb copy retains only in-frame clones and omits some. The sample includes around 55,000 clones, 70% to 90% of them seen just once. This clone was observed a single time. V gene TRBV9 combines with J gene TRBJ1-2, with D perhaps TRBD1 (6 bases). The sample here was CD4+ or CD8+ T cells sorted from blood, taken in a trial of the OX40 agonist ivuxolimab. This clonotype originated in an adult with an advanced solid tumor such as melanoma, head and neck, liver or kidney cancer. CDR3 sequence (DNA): TGTGCCAGCAGCGTAGAAAGGGGGGTCGGCTACACCTTC. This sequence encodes CASSVERGVGYTF.